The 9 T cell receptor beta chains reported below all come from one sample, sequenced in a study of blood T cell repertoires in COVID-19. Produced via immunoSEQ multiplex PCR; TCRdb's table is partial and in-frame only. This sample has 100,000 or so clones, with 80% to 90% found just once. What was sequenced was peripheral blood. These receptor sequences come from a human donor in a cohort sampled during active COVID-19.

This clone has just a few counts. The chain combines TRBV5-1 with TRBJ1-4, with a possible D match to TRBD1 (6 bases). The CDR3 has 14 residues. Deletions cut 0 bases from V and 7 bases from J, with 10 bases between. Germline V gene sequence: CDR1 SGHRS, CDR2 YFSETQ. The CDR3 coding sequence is TGCGCCAGCAGCTTGGAACAGGGAAGTGAAAAACTGTTTTTT. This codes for CASSLEQGSEKLFF.

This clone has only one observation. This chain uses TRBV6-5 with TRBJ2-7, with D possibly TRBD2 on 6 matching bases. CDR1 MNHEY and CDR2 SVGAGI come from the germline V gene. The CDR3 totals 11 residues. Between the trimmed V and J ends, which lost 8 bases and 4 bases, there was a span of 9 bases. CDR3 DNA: TGTGCCAGCCAGGAGGGATACGAGCAGTACTTC. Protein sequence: CASQEGYEQYF.

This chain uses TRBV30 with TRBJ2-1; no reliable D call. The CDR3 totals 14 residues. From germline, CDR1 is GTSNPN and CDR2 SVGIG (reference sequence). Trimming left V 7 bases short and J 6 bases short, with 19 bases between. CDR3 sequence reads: CAFSPNPSGNEQFF. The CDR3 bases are TGTGCCTTTAGCCCGAATCCATCGGGCAATGAGCAGTTCTTC.

The CDR3 region is CARSLALVSSYEQYF. DNA for the CDR3: TGTGCCAGAAGCTTGGCCCTCGTTTCCTCCTACGAGCAGTACTTC. This sequence joins TRBV5-3 and TRBJ2-7; D is ambiguous. TRBV5-3 qualifies as an ORF whose function is uncertain. The germline V and J ends were trimmed by 0 bases and 0 bases, with 10 bases remaining between them. The CDR3 consists of 15 residues.

In nucleotides, the CDR3 is TGTGCCAGCAGTCTCGGGACAGGGTTACGGAGTGAGCAGTTCTTC. Translated: CASSLGTGLRSEQFF. The rearrangement links TRBV2 to TRBJ2-1; 9 bases align to TRBD1. Trimming at V came to 5 bases and at J to 9 bases, leaving 11 bases not matched to a gene. The CDR3 is made up of 15 amino acids. CDR1 and CDR2 (germline): SNHLY, FYNNEI.

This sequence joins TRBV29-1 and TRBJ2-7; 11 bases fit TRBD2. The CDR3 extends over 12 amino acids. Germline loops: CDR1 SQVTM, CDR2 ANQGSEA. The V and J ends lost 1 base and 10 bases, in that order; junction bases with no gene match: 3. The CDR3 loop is CSVEGLAGSQYF. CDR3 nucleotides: TGCAGCGTTGAAGGACTAGCGGGATCCCAGTACTTC.

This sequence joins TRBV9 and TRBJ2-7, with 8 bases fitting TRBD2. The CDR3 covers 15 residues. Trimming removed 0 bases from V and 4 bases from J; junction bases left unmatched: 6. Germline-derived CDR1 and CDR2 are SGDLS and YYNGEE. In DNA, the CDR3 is TGTGCCAGCAGCGTAGACGGGACTAGTGAGTACGAGCAGTACTTC. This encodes CASSVDGTSEYEQYF.

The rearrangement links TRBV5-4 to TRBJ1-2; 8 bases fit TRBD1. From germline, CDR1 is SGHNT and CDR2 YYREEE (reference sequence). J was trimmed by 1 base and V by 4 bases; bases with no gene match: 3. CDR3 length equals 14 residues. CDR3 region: CASSDDRGNYGYTF. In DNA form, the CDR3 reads TGTGCCAGCAGCGATGACAGGGGTAACTATGGCTACACCTTC.

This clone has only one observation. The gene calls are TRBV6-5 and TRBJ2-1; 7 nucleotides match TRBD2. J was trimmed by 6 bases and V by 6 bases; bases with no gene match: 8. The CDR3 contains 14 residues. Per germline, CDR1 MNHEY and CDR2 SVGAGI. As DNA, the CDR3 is TGTGCCAGCAGCAACGGACTAGTCGCCAATGAGCAGTTCTTC. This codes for CASSNGLVANEQFF.